This paragraph reports one T cell receptor (beta chain). Its matching antigen is unknown. The data belong to a study of OX40 agonist ivuxolimab in advanced cancers. Whole-study context: The diagnoses of dose-escalation patients were hepatocellular carcinoma, melanoma, renal cell or head and neck cancer. Allowance was made for prior anti-PD-1, anti-PD-L1 or anti-CTLA-4 therapy, and about 40% had some. Study findings and constraints: Clonal expansion from baseline to week 6 occurred in both CD4+ and CD8+ T cells. Among some nonresponders, normalized T-cell clonal expansion was also low.

TCRdb's copy holds only in-frame clones and misses some; the assay was immunoSEQ multiplex PCR. This repertoire shows about 77,000 clones, less than 95% found once; its top ten account for 1.5% to 2%. Germline assignment: CDR1 MNHEY and CDR2 SVGAGI. The CDR3 sequence is 15 residues long. V was trimmed by 7 bases and J by 1 base, leaving 14 bases between them. This sample comprised CD4+ or CD8+ T cells sorted from blood, obtained in a trial of the OX40 agonist ivuxolimab. This chain uses TRBV6-5 with TRBJ1-3; TRBD1 is a possible D gene (5 bases). This TCR came from an adult with an advanced solid tumor such as melanoma, head and neck, liver or kidney cancer. The CDR3 nucleotides are TGTGCCAGCACTGTAGGGGAATTTTCTGGAAACACCATATATTTT. Amino acids: CASTVGEFSGNTIYF.